This record looks at one T cell receptor (beta chain) sequence and its context. Looked up from germline, CDR1 is SNHLY and CDR2 is FYNNEI. The CDR3 spans 13 residues. The ends lost 7 bases at V and 9 bases at J; junction bases unmatched: 11. The data stem from a study of T-cell reconstitution after alpha-beta-depleted transplantation in children. Preparing the TCRbeta library involved the use of unique molecular identifiers. TCRdb recomputed calls from the PCR reads with MiXCR, one row per CDR3 protein. Altogether approximately 400,000 distinct CDR3 sequences are present, roughly 10% being singletons, with the ten largest covering roughly 6%.

The genes are TRBV2 and TRBJ1-2, with 7 bases identical to TRBD1. This receptor was identified in a human donor who donated a stem cell graft to a child with acute myeloid leukemia. Sample: PBMCs from the stem cell graft donor, taken from the stem cell graft. The CDR3 DNA follows: TGTGCCAGCACCTTTTCCGGGACAGCAAGCTACACCTTC. Protein product: CASTFSGTASYTF.